This entry lists 28 T cell receptor beta chains sequenced from one sample in a study of metastatic and nonmetastatic thyroid tumors. All patients reached thyroid surgery having received no treatment beforehand. TCRdb reanalyzed the PCR reads with MiXCR. The sample yields over 70,000 clones, roughly 18% seen once. Sequenced: blood. The receptors come from a female donor with papillary thyroid cancer or a benign thyroid nodule (not recorded which). Some clones in this sample may be carry-over from other donors' samples.

This clone has a count of ten or more. The rearrangement joins TRBV11-3 to TRBJ2-1, with 9 bases fitting TRBD1. V gave up 3 bases and J gave up 9 bases; unmatched junction bases: 18. CDR3 length equals 18 residues. Germline CDR1 reads SGHNT; CDR2 reads YENEEA. Here the CDR3 DNA reads TGTGCCAGCAGCTTCTACGGCCCCGGGACAGGGAATCAGGTTGAGCAGTTCTTC. Protein sequence: CASSFYGPGTGNQVEQFF.

In DNA form, the CDR3 reads TGTGCCAGCAGCTCCCGTTGGGGGCGTCTAGATCCGAACACTGAAGCTTTCTTT. This translates into CASSSRWGRLDPNTEAFF. The chain joins TRBV11-1 to TRBJ1-1; TRBD1 might be the D (6 bases). The ends were cut back, 4 bases at V and 1 base at J, with 22 bases in the middle. The CDR3 runs 18 residues. Germline lookup yields CDR1 SGHAT and CDR2 FQDESV (reference sequence).

This clone was seen many times. The rearrangement links TRBV11-2 to TRBJ1-1; TRBD1 is a possible D gene (5 bases). Germline loops: CDR1 SGHAT, CDR2 FQNNGV. The CDR3 is 15 amino acids. V dropped 0 bases and J dropped 1 base, with 9 bases sitting between them. Here the CDR3 reads CASSLDEQGNTEAFF. CDR3 in DNA: TGTGCCAGCAGCTTAGATGAGCAGGGGAACACTGAAGCTTTCTTT.

The CDR3: CASSYSVSGSETQYF. CDR3 DNA sequence: TGTGCCAGCAGTTACTCGGTTAGCGGGAGCGAGACCCAGTACTTC. V gene TRBV6-6 combines with J gene TRBJ2-5, with 9 bases matching TRBD2. V lost 0 bases and J lost 5; bases outside the gene matches: 4. The CDR3 consists of 15 residues. Germline V gene data show CDR1 as MNHNY and CDR2 as SVGAGI (reference sequence).

This clone was seen at least ten times. This sequence joins TRBV7-8 and TRBJ1-5; D gene ambiguous. Germline V CDR1 and CDR2: SGHVS, FQNEAQ. V lost 3 bases and J 7 bases, leaving 10 bases between the germline ends. The CDR3 runs to 13 residues. The CDR3 DNA follows: TGTGCCAGCAGCTTGTATGAAGGGCAGCCCCAGCATTTT. It specifies CASSLYEGQPQHF.

This clone has ten or more counts. V gene TRBV6-1 combines with J gene TRBJ2-2, with 7 bases that match TRBD2. This CDR3 is built from 14 residues. The trim removed 7 bases at V and 4 bases at J, leaving 6 bases unmatched. Germline-derived CDR1 and CDR2 are MNHNS and SASEGT. The CDR3 DNA is TGTGCCAGCAATGGCGGGAGAGTCACCGGGGAGCTGTTTTTT. This sequence encodes CASNGGRVTGELFF.

V gene TRBV15 combines with J gene TRBJ2-1, with D tentatively TRBD2 (5 bases). CDR1 LNHNV and CDR2 YYDKDF come from the germline V gene (reference sequence). The length of the CDR3 is 18 residues. Trimming stripped 4 bases from V and 4 bases from J, with 23 bases between. CDR3: CATSTRRAGSLSYNEQFF. The CDR3 coding sequence is TGTGCCACCAGCACCCGAAGGGCGGGCTCCCTGAGTTACAATGAGCAGTTCTTC.

Comment on this clone: A much more abundant neighbour one base away suggests this may be a read error. This chain connects TRBV5-1 to TRBJ2-3, with D uncertain. Germline V gene lookup returns CDR1 SGHRS and CDR2 YFSETQ. The CDR3 runs 11 residues. With 1 base removed from V and 3 bases from J, the gap between germline ends came to 0 bases. DNA for the CDR3: TGCGCCAGCAGCTTGACAGATACGCAGTATTTT. Its protein is CASSLTDTQYF.

This clone has ten or more counts. The chain joins TRBV5-1 to TRBJ2-6; no clear D gene. The CDR3 loop spans 18 amino acids. Germline-derived CDR1 and CDR2 are SGHRS and YFSETQ. The V end was cut by 4 bases, the J end by 0 bases, with 17 bases between. CDR3 nucleotide sequence: TGCGCCAGCAGCAAGACCCCTAGGATGGACTCTGGGGCCAACGTCCTGACTTTC. It codes for CASSKTPRMDSGANVLTF.

The chain is built from TRBV6-1 and TRBJ1-3; D may be TRBD1 (6 bases). The length of the CDR3 is 15 residues. V lost 7 bases and J lost 1, with 14 bases in between. The V gene's germline CDR1 is MNHNS and CDR2 SASEGT. The CDR3 loop reads CASNLRRGSGNTIYF. The DNA for the CDR3 is TGTGCCAGCAATCTCCGCAGGGGATCTGGAAACACCATATATTTT.

This clone was recorded at least ten times. The chain employs TRBV20-1 and TRBJ2-5; 8 positions match TRBD2. Germline V gene sequence: CDR1 DFQATT, CDR2 SNEGSKA (reference sequence). This CDR3 has 15 residues. After removal of 7 bases from V and 5 bases from J, the junction contained 15 bases not matched to a gene. The CDR3 loop is CSVRKDGRAGETQYF. Written as DNA, the CDR3 is TGCAGTGTCAGGAAGGACGGGAGGGCCGGGGAGACCCAGTACTTC.

This clone was seen a handful of times. The chain employs TRBV5-5 and TRBJ2-5; D possibly matches TRBD1 or TRBD2 (6 bases each). Germline V gene sequence: CDR1 SGHKS, CDR2 YYEKEE (reference sequence). The CDR3 loop spans 15 amino acids. The ends were cut back, 0 bases at V and 5 bases at J, with 14 bases in the middle. The CDR3 loop is CASSLEVGGRETQYF. CDR3 coding DNA: TGTGCCAGCAGCTTGGAGGTCGGGGGCCGGGAGACCCAGTACTTC.

The chain is built from TRBV6-1 and TRBJ1-2, with 9 bases matching TRBD1. Germline V lookup: CDR1 MNHNS, CDR2 SASEGT. Losses at the gene ends were 2 bases for V and 7 bases for J; bases not matched to a gene: 11. This CDR3 is built from 16 residues. Written as DNA, the CDR3 is TGTGCCAGCAGTGAAAATTGGACGGACAGGGGTGGTGGCTACACCTTC. This translates into CASSENWTDRGGGYTF.

This chain uses TRBV4-2 with TRBJ1-1, with D uncertain. The CDR3 spans 14 residues. Germline loops: CDR1 LGHNA, CDR2 YNFKEQ. Trimming left V 0 bases short and J 9 bases short, with 14 bases between. The CDR3 here is CASSQDSLSRQAFF. The CDR3 DNA follows: TGTGCCAGCAGCCAAGATTCTTTAAGCCGTCAAGCTTTCTTT.

Many counts were recorded for this clone. Other DNA sequences in this sample translate to the same CDR3. The chain joins TRBV2 to TRBJ2-5; D possibly corresponds to TRBD1 (5 bases). The germline V and J ends were trimmed by 4 bases and 4 bases, with 13 bases remaining between them. Germline V gene sequence: CDR1 SNHLY, CDR2 FYNNEI. The CDR3 has 14 residues. Here the CDR3 reads CASSVDRGGETQYF. The CDR3 DNA sequence: TGTGCCAGCAGTGTAGACAGAGGCGGAGAGACCCAGTACTTC.

This clone was counted ten times or more. At the DNA level, this CDR3 is encoded by other sequences in the same sample as well. V gene TRBV12-3 or TRBV12-4 combines with J gene TRBJ1-1; TRBD1 is a possible D gene (5 bases). The V end was cut by 1 base, the J end by 1 base, with 7 bases between. The length of the CDR3 is 14 residues. The CDR3 protein is CASSLGQRNTEAFF. CDR3 sequence (DNA): TGTGCCAGCAGTTTAGGACAGCGGAACACTGAAGCTTTCTTT.

The J gene is TRBJ2-3, the V gene TRBV9; D not resolved. The V gene lost 0 bases and the J gene lost 6 bases, with 14 bases spanning the gap. The CDR3 extends over 15 amino acids. The germline gives CDR1 SGDLS, CDR2 YYNGEE. The CDR3 coding sequence is TGTGCCAGCAGCGTAGATATGGGGTGCATGGATACGCAGTATTTT. Encoded protein: CASSVDMGCMDTQYF.

This clone was detected ten times or more. The chain is built from TRBV18 and TRBJ1-2; 7 nucleotides match TRBD1. The CDR3 totals 15 residues. V shed 1 base and J 4 bases; nucleotides not matched to a gene: 6. CDR1 is KGHSH, CDR2 LQKENI, per germline. CDR3 loop: CASSPLEGAVYGYTF. CDR3 coding DNA: TGTGCCAGCTCACCACTGGAGGGGGCAGTCTATGGCTACACCTTC.

As concerns this clone: One end of the junction fails to match germline, which may point to a read error. V gene TRBV27 combines with J gene TRBJ2-2; the D gene is possibly TRBD2 (5 bases). CDR3 length: 14 residues. Germline CDR1 reads MNHEY; CDR2 reads SMNVEV (reference sequence). As DNA, the CDR3 is TGTGCCAGCCACTCTCTTCTCCGTCCCGGGGATCTGTTTTTT. This codes for CASHSLLRPGDLFF.

This clone was seen a handful of times. J is TRBJ2-2 and V is TRBV28; 10 bases are shared with TRBD1. CDR1 is MDHEN and CDR2 is SYDVKM in the germline V gene. V dropped 5 bases and J dropped 3; count of bases not matched to a gene: 3. The CDR3 is made up of 15 amino acids. The CDR3 is CASSTGQGHTGELFF. The CDR3 region has the DNA TGTGCCAGCAGTACGGGACAGGGGCACACCGGGGAGCTGTTTTTT.

This clone came up a few times. The chain couples TRBV28 to TRBJ1-3; D unresolved. V was clipped by 3 bases and J by 8 bases, with 20 bases between them. The length of the CDR3 is 16 residues. Germline V lookup: CDR1 MDHEN, CDR2 SYDVKM. The CDR3 region is CASSFGEGPEWDTIYF. The CDR3 DNA reads TGTGCCAGCAGTTTTGGCGAGGGTCCCGAATGGGACACCATATATTTT.

This clone was detected many times. The rearrangement links TRBV24-1 to TRBJ2-6, with TRBD1 matching 8 bases. The V segment lost 6 bases and the J segment 0 bases; nucleotides outside the gene matches: 6. Looked up from germline, CDR1 is KGHDR and CDR2 is SFDVKD. This CDR3 has 17 residues. CDR3 sequence (DNA): TGTGCCACCAGTCTAGTCAGGGGGCCCTCTGGGGCCAACGTCCTGACTTTC. Its protein is CATSLVRGPSGANVLTF.

This clone was recorded a few times. The chain has TRBV5-4 and TRBJ2-7, with D possibly matching TRBD2 (5 bases). The V end was cut by 6 bases, the J end by 4 bases, with 14 bases between. Germline V gene sequence: CDR1 SGHNT, CDR2 YYREEE (reference sequence). The CDR3 totals 13 residues. Written as DNA, the CDR3 is TGTGCCAGCAACGTGGCGGGTGGTTACGAGCAGTACTTC. The encoded protein is CASNVAGGYEQYF.

This clone showed up many times. The chain combines TRBV6-1 with TRBJ1-4, with TRBD1 matching 7 bases. The CDR3 sequence is 14 residues long. Germline lookup yields CDR1 MNHNS and CDR2 SASEGT. V lost 6 bases to trimming and J lost 4 bases; unmatched junction nucleotides: 5. CDR3 sequence reads: CASRDDRDNEKLFF. The DNA of the CDR3 is TGTGCCAGCAGGGACGACAGGGATAATGAAAAACTGTTTTTT.

The chain joins TRBV11-3 to TRBJ2-3; D may be TRBD1 (6 bases). V gave up 8 bases and J gave up 3 bases, with 15 bases separating them. Germline V gene data show CDR1 as SGHNT and CDR2 as YENEEA. CDR3 length equals 14 residues. The chain's CDR3 is CASSKAQGTDTQYF. The CDR3 DNA reads TGTGCCAGCTCAAAAGCACAGGGAACAGATACGCAGTATTTT.

This clone was detected ten times or more. This sequence joins TRBV9 and TRBJ2-6; D unclear. This CDR3 spans 15 amino acids. Germline loops: CDR1 SGDLS, CDR2 YYNGEE. Between the trimmed V and J ends, which lost 0 bases and 4 bases, there was a span of 8 bases. The CDR3 bases are TGTGCCAGCAGCGTAGTACCCTCGGGGGCCAACGTCCTGACTTTC. Its translation is CASSVVPSGANVLTF.

This clone was detected ten times or more. V usage is TRBV19 and J usage is TRBJ1-1; D is unresolved. The V gene lost 6 bases and the J gene lost 0 bases, with 8 bases spanning the gap. There are 13 residues in the CDR3. CDR1 is LNHDA, CDR2 SQIVND, per germline (reference sequence). CDR3 nucleotide sequence: TGTGCCAGTAGGTACTTTTTGAACACTGAAGCTTTCTTT. Translating it yields CASRYFLNTEAFF.

Many counts were recorded for this clone. The gene calls are TRBV5-1 and TRBJ1-2; D is undetermined. This CDR3 region has 14 residues. CDR1 SGHRS and CDR2 YFSETQ come from the germline V gene. The V and J ends lost 0 bases and 3 bases respectively, with 9 bases between them. The CDR3 region is CASSLGMIDYGYTF. Written as DNA, the CDR3 is TGCGCCAGCAGCTTGGGCATGATTGACTATGGCTACACCTTC.